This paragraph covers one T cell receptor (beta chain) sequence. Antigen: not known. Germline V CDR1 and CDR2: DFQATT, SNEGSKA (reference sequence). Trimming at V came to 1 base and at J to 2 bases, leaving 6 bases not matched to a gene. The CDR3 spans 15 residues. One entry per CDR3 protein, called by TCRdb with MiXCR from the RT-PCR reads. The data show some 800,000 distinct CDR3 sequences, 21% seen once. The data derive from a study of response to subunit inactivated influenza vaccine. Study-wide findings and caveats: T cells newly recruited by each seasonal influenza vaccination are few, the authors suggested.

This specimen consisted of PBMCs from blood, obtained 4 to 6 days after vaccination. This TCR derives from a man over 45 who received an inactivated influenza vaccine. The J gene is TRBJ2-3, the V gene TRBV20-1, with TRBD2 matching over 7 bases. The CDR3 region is CSARVLAENTDTQYF. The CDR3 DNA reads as TGCAGTGCTAGAGTCCTAGCGGAAAACACAGATACGCAGTATTTT.